The sequence of this T cell receptor (beta chain) was determined in a study of blood T cell repertoires in COVID-19. Enrolled through a virtual design, the participants were between 18 and 89 years of age and came from under 30 US areas. This CDR3 comprises 15 residues. V shed 7 bases, J shed 6 bases, and the junction held 5 bases outside the gene matches. In germline, CDR1 is MDHEN, CDR2 SYDVKM. TCRdb keeps only in-frame clones here, not all; method: immunoSEQ multiplex PCR. The profile covers fewer than 450,000 clones, with roughly 87% appearing a single time and under 1.3% taken by the ten largest.

This chain links TRBV28 with TRBJ2-1, with 14 nucleotides matching TRBD2. The receptor was derived from a woman in her 30s who had recovered from COVID-19. The sequenced material came from PBMCs or T cells enriched from blood (not recorded which). CDR3 loop: CASTPGLAGANEQFF. The CDR3 bases are TGTGCCAGCACCCCGGGACTAGCGGGGGCCAATGAGCAGTTCTTC.